This T cell receptor beta chain is from a study of blood T cell repertoires in COVID-19. Here immunoSEQ multiplex PCR was the method, and the copy in TCRdb shows in-frame clones only, minus some. The data contain approximately 240,000 clones, 80% to 95% of them singletons. Residents of about two dozen US areas, aged about 18 to 95 years, made up the participants. Cohorts were assigned according to the clinical history that participants reported. Recovery among Cohort 3 donors was established by two negative PCRs, clearance, or symptom resolution. After removal of 6 bases from V and 4 bases from J, the junction contained 6 bases not matched to a gene. The CDR3 has 13 amino acids. CDR1 MNHEY and CDR2 SVGAGI come from the germline V gene.

This TCR was recovered from a young woman who had recovered from COVID-19. Sequenced input: PBMCs or T cells enriched from blood (not recorded which). The chain joins TRBV6-5 to TRBJ2-7, with 7 nucleotides matching TRBD1. CDR3 residues: CASRNPGGYEQYF. In nucleotides, the CDR3 is TGTGCCAGCAGGAACCCAGGGGGTTACGAGCAGTACTTC.